These 9 T cell receptor beta chains were sequenced from one sample in a study of blood T cell repertoires in COVID-19. Produced via immunoSEQ multiplex PCR; TCRdb's table is partial and in-frame only. Of 300,000 or so clones listed, 88% were seen once; the top ten hold just under 7%. The specimen was peripheral blood. The receptors originated from a woman in her twenties or thirties who had recovered from COVID-19.

The chain recombines TRBV5-1 with TRBJ2-7; weak D call: TRBD1 (5 bases). The CDR3 runs 14 residues. Germline-derived CDR1 and CDR2 are SGHRS and YFSETQ. V lost 0 bases to trimming and J lost 7 bases, with 14 bases between them. The CDR3 is CASSLALGAEEQYF. The CDR3, as DNA: TGCGCCAGCAGCTTGGCTCTAGGGGCAGAAGAGCAGTACTTC.

The chain has TRBV4-3 and TRBJ2-1; D not resolved. V was pared by 3 bases and J by 14 bases, with 14 bases between. This CDR3 spans 12 amino acids. Germline V lookup: CDR1 LGHNA, CDR2 YSLEER. CDR3 sequence reads: CASSQDRNAEFF. The CDR3 bases are TGCGCCAGCAGCCAGGATCGGAACGCGGAGTTCTTC.

This chain joins TRBV6-5 and TRBJ1-2; TRBD1 agrees at 10 bases. With V trimmed by 6 bases and J by 7 bases, 8 bases remained unmatched. Looked up from germline, CDR1 is MNHEY and CDR2 is SVGAGI. The CDR3 is 14 amino acids. The CDR3 is CASSRTGGKVGYTF. CDR3 DNA: TGTGCCAGCAGCCGGACAGGGGGAAAAGTTGGCTACACCTTC.

The J gene is TRBJ2-4, the V gene TRBV4-1; D possibly corresponds to TRBD2 (5 bases). Germline V CDR1 and CDR2: MGHRA, YSYEKL. Trimming shortened V by 1 base and J by 6 bases, and 10 bases separated the two germline ends. This CDR3 spans 14 amino acids. CDR3 amino acids: CASSQVAGGNIQYF. Written as DNA, the CDR3 is TGCGCCAGCAGCCAAGTTGCAGGAGGAAACATTCAGTACTTC.

Points on this clone: Its ends do not fully match the called genes, so a read error is possible. The chain combines TRBV30 with TRBJ1-3; the D is unclear. This CDR3 contains 15 residues. Germline-derived CDR1 and CDR2 are GTSNPN and SVGIG (reference sequence). The CDR3 coding sequence is TGTGCCTCGAGTCCGGAGGGCGGCTCTGGAAACACCATATATTTT. It codes for CASSPEGGSGNTIYF.

The CDR3 nucleotides read TGTGCCAGTAGTTCCCACCCCGGGACAGCAAGGGGCTATGGCTACACCTTC. Translated, it gives CASSSHPGTARGYGYTF. The chain uses TRBV19 and TRBJ1-2; 7 bases match TRBD1. Germline loops: CDR1 LNHDA, CDR2 SQIVND (reference sequence). V lost 5 bases to trimming and J lost 4 bases; unmatched junction nucleotides: 16. The CDR3 is made up of 17 amino acids.

A single count supports this clone. The chain carries TRBV7-8 and TRBJ2-7, with TRBD1 matching over 8 bases. V lost 7 bases to trimming and J lost 2 bases; unmatched junction nucleotides: 10. This CDR3 spans 15 amino acids. The germline V gene encodes CDR1 SGHVS and CDR2 FQNEAQ. The DNA of the CDR3 is TGTGCCAGCACCAAACAGGGGGGAAGAACCTACGAGCAGTACTTC. This sequence encodes CASTKQGGRTYEQYF.

The gene calls are TRBV20-1 and TRBJ1-6; D not certain. The CDR3 length is 13 residues. Trimming stripped 3 bases from V and 7 bases from J, with 10 bases between. From germline, CDR1 is DFQATT and CDR2 SNEGSKA (reference sequence). The DNA for the CDR3 is TGCAGTGCTAGTACCGGGAGGAATTCACCCCTCCACTTT. Translating it yields CSASTGRNSPLHF.

The genes are TRBV19 and TRBJ2-3; 8 nucleotides line up with TRBD2. The CDR3 spans 17 residues. V dropped 6 bases and J dropped 5; count of bases not matched to a gene: 16. The germline V gene has CDR1 LNHDA and CDR2 SQIVND (reference sequence). CDR3 protein: CASRTLEATSERDTQYF. In DNA form, the CDR3 reads TGTGCCAGTAGAACCTTAGAGGCGACTAGCGAAAGAGATACGCAGTATTTT.